This T cell receptor beta chain was captured in a study of cytotoxic CD8 clonotypes in ibrutinib-treated CLL. Study outcomes and limitations: At baseline, clonality was higher than in age-matched healthy donors and correlated with CD8+ counts. Baseline levels were approached again at progression, after clonality had risen at ibrutinib response. Public clonotypes showed up rarely, and on treatment they shrank or held steady.

Produced via immunoSEQ multiplex PCR; TCRdb's table is partial and in-frame only. The sample holds some 200,000 clones, about four fifths seen once. This clone has a handful of counts. Its specificity is unknown. CDR1 is SGDLS, CDR2 YYNGEE, per germline. V was shortened by 2 bases and J by 11 bases, with 11 bases between the two germline ends. The CDR3 contains 13 residues. The sequencing here drew on PBMCs, taken after 12 months of ibrutinib treatment. The origin of this receptor is a human donor with chronic lymphocytic leukemia. The chain combines TRBV9 with TRBJ1-6; unclear D gene. The CDR3 DNA follows: TGTGCCAGCAGCGTGGGCCTTGGGCCACCCCTCCACTTT. As protein: CASSVGLGPPLHF.